The 28 T cell receptor beta chains in this list originate from one sample, sequenced in a study of cytomegalovirus exposure and HLA in healthy donors. Assay: immunoSEQ multiplex PCR; the TCRdb copy retains only in-frame clones and omits some. This table has around 160,000 clones, 84% appearing once. The specimen was PBMCs. The source is a man younger than 40 in good health and CMV-seropositive.

The V gene is TRBV6-1, the J gene TRBJ1-2; the match to TRBD1 covers 10 bases. Looked up from germline, CDR1 is MNHNS and CDR2 is SASEGT. V gave up 7 bases and J gave up 3 bases; unmatched junction bases: 8. The CDR3 is 15 amino acids. CDR3 coding DNA: TGTGCCAGCAAACCGGGACAGGGGAGTGACTATGGCTACACCTTC. Amino acids: CASKPGQGSDYGYTF.

J is TRBJ2-1 and V is TRBV28; D may be TRBD2 (7 bases). Per germline, CDR1 MDHEN and CDR2 SYDVKM. There are 16 residues in the CDR3. V gave up 7 bases and J gave up 0 bases, with 16 bases separating them. The CDR3 sequence is CASIGGGGGSYNEQFF. The CDR3 DNA reads as TGTGCCAGCATTGGCGGGGGCGGTGGCTCCTACAATGAGCAGTTCTTC.

V and J are TRBV5-1 and TRBJ2-7; TRBD1 might be the D (8 bases). V dropped 3 bases and J dropped 5 bases, with 12 bases sitting between them. The CDR3 totals 13 residues. Looked up from germline, CDR1 is SGHRS and CDR2 is YFSETQ. CDR3 nucleotide sequence: TGCGCCAGCAGCTCACAGGGGGGGGACGAGCAGTACTTC. Its translation: CASSSQGGDEQYF.

V is TRBV2 and J is TRBJ2-3; 9 bases line up with TRBD2. J was trimmed by 4 bases and V by 7 bases; bases with no gene match: 9. Looked up from germline, CDR1 is SNHLY and CDR2 is FYNNEI. The CDR3 length is 15 residues. CDR3 in amino acids: CASNPRGGAADTQYF. The CDR3 DNA reads TGTGCCAGCAATCCGCGGGGGGGGGCTGCAGATACGCAGTATTTT. Looking up the rest from reference TRBV2 and TRBJ2-3 gives the full variable domain: EPEVTQTPSHQVTQMGQEVILRCVPISNHLYFYWYRQILGQKVEFLVSFYNNEISEKSEIFDDQFSVERPDGSNFTLKIRSTKLEDSAMYFCASNPRGGAADTQYFGPGTRLTVL.

This chain joins TRBV7-3 and TRBJ2-7, with 9 nucleotides matching TRBD1. Trimming took 2 bases from V and 3 from J; bases not matched to a gene: 5. CDR3 length: 15 residues. The germline V gene encodes CDR1 SGHTA and CDR2 FQGTGA. The CDR3 sequence: CASSLGTGKGYEQYF. Here the CDR3 DNA reads TGTGCCAGCAGCTTAGGGACAGGGAAGGGCTACGAGCAGTACTTC.

This clone was seen just once. The rearrangement joins TRBV30 to TRBJ2-2; D is uncertain. Germline V gene data show CDR1 as GTSNPN and CDR2 as SVGIG (reference sequence). Trimming cost V 0 bases and J 3 bases, with 11 bases left between them. The CDR3 extends over 15 amino acids. The CDR3 bases are TGTGCCTGGAGTGTAATTGACACATACACCGGGGAGCTGTTTTTT. Translation: CAWSVIDTYTGELFF. The full variable domain, in which reference TRBV30 and TRBJ2-2 provide the parts outside the CDR3, is SQTIHQWPATLVQPVGSPLSLECTVEGTSNPNLYWYRQAAGRGLQLLFYSVGIGQISSEVPQNLSASRPQDRQFILSSKKLLLSDSGFYLCAWSVIDTYTGELFFGEGSRLTVL.

A single count supports this clone. The rearrangement links TRBV11-2 to TRBJ1-1; D remains unclear. The ends were cut back, 2 bases at V and 1 base at J, with 14 bases in the middle. Germline values: CDR1 SGHAT, CDR2 FQNNGV. The CDR3 is made up of 16 amino acids. The CDR3, as DNA: TGTGCCAGCAGCTTACCCCCGAGGGTCACGAACACTGAAGCTTTCTTT. It yields the protein CASSLPPRVTNTEAFF. Together with reference TRBV11-2 and TRBJ1-1, the CDR3 gives the full variable domain: EAGVAQSPRYKIIEKRQSVAFWCNPISGHATLYWYQQILGQGPKLLIQFQNNGVVDDSQLPKDRFSAERLKGVDSTLKIQPAKLEDSAVYLCASSLPPRVTNTEAFFGQGTRLTVV.

V gene TRBV27 combines with J gene TRBJ1-3, with D perhaps TRBD1 (6 bases). This CDR3 spans 14 amino acids. V lost 2 bases, J lost 12 bases, and 17 bases lay in between. The V gene's germline CDR1 is MNHEY and CDR2 SMNVEV (reference sequence). This CDR3 is CASSLTPTGGGIYF. DNA of the CDR3: TGTGCCAGCAGTTTAACCCCGACAGGTGGAGGCATATATTTT.

This chain uses TRBV6-5 with TRBJ1-2; 9 bases align to TRBD1. Trimming at V came to 2 bases and at J to 8 bases, leaving 6 bases not matched to a gene. This CDR3 region has 14 residues. Germline V CDR1 and CDR2: MNHEY, SVGAGI. In DNA, the CDR3 is TGTGCCAGCAGTTACGGGACAGGGAGAGAGGGCTACACCTTC. As protein: CASSYGTGREGYTF.

The V gene is TRBV7-2, the J gene TRBJ2-1; 8 bases align to TRBD2. The CDR3 is made up of 16 amino acids. J gave up 2 bases and V 6 bases, and 9 bases lay outside the gene matches. CDR1 is SGHTA, CDR2 FQGNSA, per germline. The CDR3 sequence is CASRGPTSGTYNEQFF. As DNA, the CDR3 is TGTGCCAGCAGGGGCCCTACTAGCGGAACCTACAATGAGCAGTTCTTC.

Only one count was recorded for this clone. The rearrangement links TRBV7-8 to TRBJ1-4; a possible D gene is TRBD1 (5 bases). Trimming shortened V by 5 bases and J by 0 bases, and 7 bases separated the two germline ends. The CDR3 contains 14 residues. CDR1 and CDR2 from the germline V gene are SGHVS and FQNEAQ. The CDR3 nucleotides read TGTGCCAGCAGCCCAGGGACAACTAATGAAAAACTGTTTTTT. Residues: CASSPGTTNEKLFF. Full variable domain (missing parts from reference TRBV7-8 and TRBJ1-4): GAGVSQSPRYKVAKRGQDVALRCDPISGHVSLFWYQQALGQGPEFLTYFQNEAQLDKSGLPSDRFFAERPEGSVSTLKIQRTQQEDSAVYLCASSPGTTNEKLFFGSGTQLSVL.

The chain joins TRBV6-5 to TRBJ1-3; 7 bases line up with TRBD1. Germline values: CDR1 MNHEY, CDR2 SVGAGI. After removal of 6 bases from V and 0 bases from J, the junction contained 5 bases not matched to a gene. The CDR3 spans 15 residues. CDR3 in DNA: TGTGCCAGCAGCCAACAGGGGTTCTCTGGAAACACCATATATTTT. Encoded protein: CASSQQGFSGNTIYF.

This clone was counted a few times. V gene TRBV9 combines with J gene TRBJ2-1; the match to TRBD2 covers 13 bases. Germline values: CDR1 SGDLS, CDR2 YYNGEE. The CDR3 totals 15 residues. V lost 3 bases to trimming and J lost 9 bases; unmatched junction nucleotides: 6. The CDR3 sequence is CASSAGLAGAFEQFF. As DNA, the CDR3 is TGTGCCAGCAGCGCTGGACTAGCGGGAGCATTTGAGCAGTTCTTC.

This sequence joins TRBV11-3 and TRBJ2-1; 11 bases are shared with TRBD1. CDR3 length: 16 amino acids. V lost 5 bases and J lost 7; bases outside the gene matches: 10. Germline V gene data show CDR1 as SGHNT and CDR2 as YENEEA. For the CDR3, the DNA is TGTGCCAGCAGCCACACCGGGACAGGGGGGAATAATGAGCAGTTCTTC. As protein: CASSHTGTGGNNEQFF.

The chain employs TRBV30 and TRBJ2-2; D may be TRBD2 (6 bases). CDR3 length equals 14 residues. The germline V and J ends were trimmed by 2 bases and 7 bases, with 14 bases remaining between them. Germline V gene data show CDR1 as GTSNPN and CDR2 as SVGIG (reference sequence). The CDR3 loop is CAWSRDLRGGELFF. CDR3 DNA: TGTGCCTGGAGTCGGGACTTAAGGGGCGGGGAGCTGTTTTTT.

The V and J genes are TRBV5-4 and TRBJ2-3, with 9 nucleotides matching TRBD2. V lost 5 bases, J lost 3 bases, and 13 bases stayed unmatched. This CDR3 contains 17 residues. Germline V CDR1 and CDR2: SGHNT, YYREEE (reference sequence). CDR3 DNA: TGTGCCAGCAGTCCGTCTGTGCGGGAGGGCCAAACAGATACGCAGTATTTT. It is translated as CASSPSVREGQTDTQYF. Supplemented by reference TRBV5-4 and TRBJ2-3, the full variable domain reads ETGVTQSPTHLIKTRGQQVTLRCSSQSGHNTVSWYQQALGQGPQFIFQYYREEENGRGNFPPRFSGLQFPNYSSELNVNALELDDSALYLCASSPSVREGQTDTQYFGPGTRLTVL.

The CDR3 protein is CASSPQGLGSYEQYF. The CDR3 bases are TGTGCCAGCAGCCCGCAGGGACTGGGCTCCTACGAGCAGTACTTC. The chain links TRBV7-2 to TRBJ2-7; D is possibly TRBD2 (6 bases). The CDR3 contains 15 residues. Per the germline V gene, CDR1 is SGHTA and CDR2 is FQGNSA. The V and J ends lost 5 bases and 0 bases respectively, with 14 bases between them.

The CDR3 region has the DNA TGTGCCAGCAGTGAAATCTACAGGGGAACAGATACGCAGTATTTT. This gives the protein CASSEIYRGTDTQYF. The V and J genes are TRBV25-1 and TRBJ2-3; 7 bases are shared with TRBD1. Germline V gives CDR1 MGHDK, CDR2 SYGVNS. The CDR3 is made up of 15 amino acids. Unmatched junction bases numbered 5, after V lost 2 bases and J lost 3 bases.

This clone appeared once. CDR3 DNA sequence: TGTGCCAGCAGCTTAGATAGCTTTTCCTACGAGCAGTACTTC. Translating gives CASSLDSFSYEQYF. V usage is TRBV11-2 and J usage is TRBJ2-7; D unclear. The CDR3 runs to 14 residues. Germline CDR1 reads SGHAT; CDR2 reads FQNNGV. V lost 0 bases, J lost 1 base, and 7 bases lay in between. Looking up the rest from reference TRBV11-2 and TRBJ2-7 gives the full variable domain: EAGVAQSPRYKIIEKRQSVAFWCNPISGHATLYWYQQILGQGPKLLIQFQNNGVVDDSQLPKDRFSAERLKGVDSTLKIQPAKLEDSAVYLCASSLDSFSYEQYFGPGTRLTVT.

The chain couples TRBV4-3 to TRBJ1-2; unclear D gene. This CDR3 comprises 15 residues. Germline lookup yields CDR1 LGHNA and CDR2 YSLEER. V was trimmed by 0 bases and J by 8 bases, leaving 16 bases between them. The CDR3 region is CASSQERAGMRGYTF. The CDR3, as DNA: TGCGCCAGCAGCCAAGAGCGCGCGGGCATGCGAGGCTACACCTTC.

This rearrangement joins TRBV5-4 to TRBJ2-7; 15 bases line up with TRBD2. The CDR3 spans 20 residues. CDR1 and CDR2 (germline): SGHNT, YYREEE (reference sequence). V lost 3 bases, J lost 0 bases, and 13 bases stayed unmatched. For the CDR3, the DNA is TGTGCCAGCAGCTCGGAACCGGGACTAGCGGGAGGCCGTACCTCCTACGAGCAGTACTTC. Its protein is CASSSEPGLAGGRTSYEQYF.

V and J are TRBV7-6 and TRBJ2-1; possibly TRBD1 for D (6 bases). Per germline, CDR1 SGHVS and CDR2 FNYEAQ. Trimming removed 5 bases from V and 9 bases from J, with 11 bases in between. The CDR3 extends over 12 amino acids. This CDR3 reads CASSTTGLEQFF. CDR3 in DNA: TGTGCCAGCAGCACGACAGGTCTTGAGCAGTTCTTC. The complete variable domain, with remaining parts taken from reference TRBV7-6 and TRBJ2-1, reads GAGVSQSPRYKVTKRGQDVALRCDPISGHVSLYWYRQALGQGPEFLTYFNYEAQQDKSGLPNDRFSAERPEGSISTLTIQRTEQRDSAMYRCASSTTGLEQFFGPGTRLTVL.

This clone came up once. The chain links TRBV28 to TRBJ1-3; 7 bases are shared with TRBD1. Germline V lookup: CDR1 MDHEN, CDR2 SYDVKM. V lost 1 base, J lost 2 bases, and 2 bases stayed unmatched. This CDR3 region has 15 residues. The CDR3 sequence is CASSLSGQAGNTIYF. DNA of the CDR3: TGTGCCAGCAGTTTATCCGGACAGGCTGGAAACACCATATATTTT.

The rearrangement joins TRBV10-1 to TRBJ2-2, with no clear D. With 6 bases removed from V and 6 bases from J, the gap between germline ends came to 11 bases. The CDR3 is 13 amino acids. Germline assignment: CDR1 WNHNN and CDR2 SYGVQD (reference sequence). This chain's CDR3 is CASRDQESGELFF. CDR3 nucleotides: TGCGCCAGCAGGGATCAGGAATCCGGGGAGCTGTTTTTT.

This rearrangement joins TRBV5-1 to TRBJ1-4, with 8 nucleotides matching TRBD1. Trimming cost V 0 bases and J 0 bases; bases outside gene matches: 1. This CDR3 has 16 residues. Germline V gene lookup returns CDR1 SGHRS and CDR2 YFSETQ. CDR3 in amino acids: CASSLGDRTTNEKLFF. The CDR3 DNA sequence: TGCGCCAGCAGCTTGGGGGACAGGACAACTAATGAAAAACTGTTTTTT.

The V gene is TRBV11-3, the J gene TRBJ1-1; 7 nucleotides align to TRBD1. The germline gives CDR1 SGHNT, CDR2 YENEEA. The J segment lost 3 bases and the V segment lost 5 bases, leaving 3 bases of the junction unmatched. This CDR3 region has 13 residues. CDR3 sequence reads: CASSPGQHTEAFF. The CDR3 bases are TGTGCCAGCAGCCCGGGACAGCACACTGAAGCTTTCTTT. The variable domain in full, with the rest retrieved from reference TRBV11-3 and TRBJ1-1, is EAGVVQSPRYKIIEKKQPVAFWCNPISGHNTLYWYLQNLGQGPELLIRYENEEAVDDSQLPKDRFSAERLKGVDSTLKIQPAELGDSAVYLCASSPGQHTEAFFGQGTRLTVV.

This chain connects TRBV9 to TRBJ1-1, with no clear D. Germline CDR1 and CDR2: SGDLS and YYNGEE. Trimming took 0 bases from V and 4 from J, leaving 10 bases between them. The CDR3 loop spans 14 amino acids. CDR3 in amino acids: CASSVDGSGTEAFF. In nucleotides, the CDR3 is TGTGCCAGCAGCGTAGACGGCAGCGGCACTGAAGCTTTCTTT.

CDR3 in amino acids: CASSLAGGDYGYTF. The CDR3, as DNA: TGTGCCAGCAGCTTAGCAGGGGGCGACTATGGCTACACCTTC. The chain joins TRBV7-3 to TRBJ1-2, with TRBD1 matching over 8 bases. This CDR3 is 14 amino acids long. CDR1 is SGHTA, CDR2 FQGTGA, per germline. V was pared by 2 bases and J by 3 bases, with 2 bases of the junction left unmatched. Full variable domain (missing parts from reference TRBV7-3 and TRBJ1-2): GAGVSQTPSNKVTEKGKYVELRCDPISGHTALYWYRQSLGQGPEFLIYFQGTGAADDSGLPNDRFFAVRPEGSVSTLKIQRTERGDSAVYLCASSLAGGDYGYTFGSGTRLTVV.